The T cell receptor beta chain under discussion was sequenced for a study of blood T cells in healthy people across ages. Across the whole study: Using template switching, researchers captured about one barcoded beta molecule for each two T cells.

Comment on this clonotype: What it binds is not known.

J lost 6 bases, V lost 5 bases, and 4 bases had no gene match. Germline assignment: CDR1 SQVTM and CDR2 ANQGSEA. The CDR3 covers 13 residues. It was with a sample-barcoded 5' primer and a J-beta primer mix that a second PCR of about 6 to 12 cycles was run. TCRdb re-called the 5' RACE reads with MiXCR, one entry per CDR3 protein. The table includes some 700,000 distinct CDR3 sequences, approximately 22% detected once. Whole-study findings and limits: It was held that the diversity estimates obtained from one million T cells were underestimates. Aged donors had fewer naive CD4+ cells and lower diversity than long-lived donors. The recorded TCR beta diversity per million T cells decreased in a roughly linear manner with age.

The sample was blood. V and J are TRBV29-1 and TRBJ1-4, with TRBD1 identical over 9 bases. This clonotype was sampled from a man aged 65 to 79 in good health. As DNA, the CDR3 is TGCAGCGTTTACAGGGGGCCGGATGAAAAACTGTTTTTT. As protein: CSVYRGPDEKLFF.